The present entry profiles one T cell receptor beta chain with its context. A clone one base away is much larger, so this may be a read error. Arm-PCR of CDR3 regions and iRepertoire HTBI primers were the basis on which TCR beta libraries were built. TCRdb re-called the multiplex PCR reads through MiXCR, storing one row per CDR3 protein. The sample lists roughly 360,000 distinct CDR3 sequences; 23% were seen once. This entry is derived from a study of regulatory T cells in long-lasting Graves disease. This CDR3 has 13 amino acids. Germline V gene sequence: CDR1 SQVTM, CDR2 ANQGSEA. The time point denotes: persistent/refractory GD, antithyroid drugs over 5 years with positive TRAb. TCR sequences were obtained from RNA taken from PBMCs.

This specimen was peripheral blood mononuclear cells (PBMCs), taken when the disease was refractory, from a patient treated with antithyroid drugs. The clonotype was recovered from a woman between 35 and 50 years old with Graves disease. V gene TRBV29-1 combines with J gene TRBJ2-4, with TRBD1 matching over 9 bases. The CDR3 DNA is TGCAGCGTACATACAGGGGGCAAAAACGTTCAGTACTTC. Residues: CSVHTGGKNVQYF.